The 5 T cell receptor beta chains listed next were all sequenced from one sample in a study of T cell responses to AZD1222 COVID-19 vaccine (dated by TCRdb to about 2021). The time point label on this specimen signifies: baseline before first vaccination. Libraries were built with the immunoSEQ multiplex PCR assay. Drawn from immuneACCESS, this table holds only the in-frame rearrangements with V and J called that TCRdb kept. Clones are partly lost; checked studies trace under half to an unresolved V gene and leave the rest unexplained. This sample comprises approximately 160,000 clones, just over 90% of them detected only once. The ten largest clones capture approximately 2.9% of the sample. Sequencing was performed on peripheral blood, taken on day 0 of AZD1222 vaccination. These receptors came from an adult in good health.

The gene calls are TRBV2 and TRBJ1-4, with TRBD1 matching over 9 bases. The germline CDR1 and CDR2 sequences are SNHLY and FYNNEI. Trimming at V came to 8 bases and at J to 8 bases, leaving 3 bases not matched to a gene. This CDR3 is 12 amino acids long. CDR3 loop: CASSTGGEKLFF. The CDR3, as DNA: TGTGCCAGCTCAACAGGGGGCGAAAAACTGTTTTTT.

The chain is built from TRBV4-3 and TRBJ1-2; D is possibly TRBD1 (5 bases). CDR1 is LGHNA, CDR2 YSLEER, per germline. The V end was cut by 0 bases, the J end by 6 bases, with 11 bases between. The CDR3 is 14 residues long. The chain's CDR3 is CASSQDSGYDGYTF. The CDR3, as DNA: TGCGCCAGCAGCCAAGATTCAGGGTATGATGGCTACACCTTC.

The chain couples TRBV5-8 to TRBJ1-5, with D possibly matching TRBD1 (5 bases). Between the trimmed V and J ends, which lost 2 bases and 1 base, there was a span of 10 bases. Germline V gene lookup returns CDR1 SGHTS and CDR2 YDEGEE. CDR3 size: 15 residues. DNA of the CDR3: TGTGCCAGCAGCTTAGGAGGGGCGAGCAATCAGCCCCAGCATTTT. Its translation is CASSLGGASNQPQHF.

V gene TRBV19 combines with J gene TRBJ1-2, with 8 bases aligning to TRBD1. Germline CDR1 LNHDA, CDR2 SQIVND (reference sequence). The CDR3 has 15 amino acids. V dropped 5 bases and J dropped 4; count of bases not matched to a gene: 9. The DNA of the CDR3 is TGTGCCAGTAGTCGGCCGGGACAGGTGACCTATGGCTACACCTTC. The encoded protein is CASSRPGQVTYGYTF.

The genes are TRBV2 and TRBJ1-6; D ambiguous. The V and J ends lost 6 bases and 14 bases respectively, with 17 bases between them. This CDR3 comprises 13 residues. CDR1 is SNHLY and CDR2 is FYNNEI in the germline V gene. The CDR3 sequence: CASSPGEGRTLHF. The CDR3 nucleotides are TGTGCCAGCAGCCCAGGTGAGGGTAGGACCCTCCACTTT. The variable domain in full, with the rest retrieved from reference TRBV2 and TRBJ1-6, is EPEVTQTPSHQVTQMGQEVILRCVPISNHLYFYWYRQILGQKVEFLVSFYNNEISEKSEIFDDQFSVERPDGSNFTLKIRSTKLEDSAMYFCASSPGEGRTLHFGNGTRLTVT.